The 15 T cell receptor beta chains below come from one sample, sequenced in a study of T cell repertoires in cytomegalovirus infection (dated by TCRdb to between 2018 and 2021). Instrument on record: Illumina HiSeq 1500. TCRdb redid the processing of the public reads, applying fastp at Q25 and MiXCR, and retained in-frame beta chains. Rows with one shared CDR3 protein collapse into an entry with the most common genes and DNA. This sample gives more than 200,000 distinct CDR3 sequences in total; approximately 10% of them show up just once. The leading ten clones occupy about 16% of the sample. Sequenced sample: PBMCs. The receptors were sampled from a human donor in good health (CMV status not recorded). Some clones in this sample may be carry-over from other donors' samples.

This clonotype was found a few times. The chain carries TRBV20-1 and TRBJ1-1, with TRBD1 as a possible D gene (6 bases). CDR1 and CDR2 (germline): DFQATT, SNEGSKA (reference sequence). This CDR3 has 15 residues. The ends were cut back, 3 bases at V and 1 base at J, with 15 bases in the middle. CDR3 DNA sequence: TGCAGTGCTAGGGGCTCAGTGGGGGCGAACACTGAAGCTTTCTTT. As protein: CSARGSVGANTEAFF.

A note on this clonotype: A much larger clone lies a single base off, so this may be a read error. J is TRBJ2-7 and V is TRBV7-2, with 10 bases matching TRBD1. Trimming removed 5 bases from V and 6 bases from J; junction bases left unmatched: 16. This CDR3 has 17 amino acids. Looked up from germline, CDR1 is SGHTA and CDR2 is FQGNSA. CDR3 sequence reads: CASSRAAPRTGGGEQYF. The CDR3, as DNA: TGTGCCAGCAGCCGTGCTGCTCCTCGGACAGGGGGGGGCGAGCAGTACTTC.

Ten or more counts support this clonotype. V and J are TRBV28 and TRBJ2-2; D remains unclear. Deletions cut 5 bases from V and 7 bases from J, with 11 bases between. This CDR3 comprises 13 residues. Germline lookup yields CDR1 MDHEN and CDR2 SYDVKM. CDR3 residues: CASSPVGSGELFF. CDR3 nucleotides: TGTGCCAGCAGTCCAGTAGGAAGCGGGGAGCTGTTTTTT.

As for this clonotype: A read error may explain this, as a much larger clone is one base away. The chain has TRBV7-9 and TRBJ2-7; D assignment may be TRBD1 or TRBD2 (5 bases each). V lost 5 bases and J 3 bases, leaving 17 bases between the germline ends. Per the germline V gene, CDR1 is SEHNR and CDR2 is FQNEAQ (reference sequence). The CDR3 length is 15 residues. CDR3 DNA: TGTGCCAGCAGCGCCGGGACGCGGGCTGGCTACGAGCAGTACTTC. Its translation is CASSAGTRAGYEQYF.

This clonotype was detected many times. V is TRBV7-2 and J is TRBJ1-2; TRBD1 is a possible D gene (6 bases). CDR1 SGHTA and CDR2 FQGNSA come from the germline V gene. V dropped 5 bases and J dropped 0 bases, with 13 bases sitting between them. The length of the CDR3 is 15 residues. The CDR3 is CASSPQGGPNYGYTF. The CDR3 region has the DNA TGTGCCAGCAGCCCCCAAGGGGGACCTAACTATGGCTACACCTTC.

About this clonotype: A much larger clone sits a single nucleotide away, making a read error possible. The chain is built from TRBV7-2 and TRBJ2-7, with 10 positions matching TRBD2. The CDR3 has 15 amino acids. Germline V CDR1 and CDR2: SGHTA, FQGNSA. CDR3 sequence: CASSHRSLAGAELYF. CDR3 DNA sequence: TGTGCCAGCAGCCACCGGAGCCTAGCGGGAGCCGAGCTGTACTTC.

The chain joins TRBV7-3 to TRBJ2-7; no clear D. V shed 5 bases and J shed 2 bases, with 22 bases lying between them. Germline CDR1 SGHTA, CDR2 FQGTGA. This CDR3 is built from 17 residues. CDR3 sequence reads: CASSPDQTRREPYEQYF. Written as DNA, the CDR3 is TGTGCCAGCAGCCCGGACCAGACACGTAGAGAACCCTACGAGCAGTACTTC. Full variable domain (rest looked up from reference TRBV7-3 and TRBJ2-7): GAGVSQTPSNKVTEKGKYVELRCDPISGHTALYWYRQSLGQGPEFLIYFQGTGAADDSGLPNDRFFAVRPEGSVSTLKIQRTERGDSAVYLCASSPDQTRREPYEQYFGPGTRLTVT.

In its sample, this clonotype was seen many times. This sequence joins TRBV7-2 and TRBJ2-3; 9 bases line up with TRBD2. The germline V gene has CDR1 SGHTA and CDR2 FQGNSA. V lost 1 base to trimming and J lost 4 bases; unmatched junction nucleotides: 0. This CDR3 is built from 14 residues. CDR3 DNA sequence: TGTGCCAGCAGCTTAGGCGGGGGGGCAGATACGCAGTATTTT. Translated: CASSLGGGADTQYF.

This clonotype was counted ten times or more. V usage is TRBV18 and J usage is TRBJ1-6; no clear D. Germline V gene sequence: CDR1 KGHSH, CDR2 LQKENI. The CDR3 runs to 16 residues. The germline V and J ends were trimmed by 3 bases and 0 bases, with 9 bases remaining between them. CDR3 sequence (DNA): TGTGCCAGCTCACCCCAAGGCGTCTCCTATAATTCACCCCTCCACTTT. This sequence encodes CASSPQGVSYNSPLHF. Complete variable domain (other parts from reference TRBV18 and TRBJ1-6): NAGVMQNPRHLVRRRGQEARLRCSPMKGHSHVYWYRQLPEEGLKFMVYLQKENIIDESGMPKERFSAEFPKEGPSILRIQQVVRGDSAAYFCASSPQGVSYNSPLHFGNGTRLTVT.

This clonotype was counted many times. The chain links TRBV27 to TRBJ2-5, with 9 bases that match TRBD2. The CDR3 totals 16 residues. From germline, CDR1 is MNHEY and CDR2 SMNVEV (reference sequence). With 6 bases clipped from V and 7 bases from J, the junction kept 15 bases outside the gene matches. This CDR3 reads CASSPTIAGAIATQYF. The DNA of the CDR3 is TGTGCCAGCAGCCCGACCATAGCGGGAGCCATTGCGACCCAGTACTTC.

This clonotype was seen repeatedly, ten times or more. CDR3 in amino acids: CASSPRWGQGSYEQYF. In nucleotides, the CDR3 is TGTGCCAGTAGTCCCCGCTGGGGACAGGGTTCCTACGAGCAGTACTTC. The chain combines TRBV19 with TRBJ2-7; TRBD1 aligns across 9 bases. V lost 5 bases, J lost 1 base, and 9 bases stayed unmatched. The V gene's germline CDR1 is LNHDA and CDR2 SQIVND (reference sequence). The CDR3 is made up of 16 amino acids.

This clonotype showed up many times. The chain employs TRBV12-3 or TRBV12-4 and TRBJ2-1, with D perhaps matching TRBD2 (6 bases). Between the trimmed V and J ends, which lost 6 bases and 9 bases, there was a span of 15 bases. The length of the CDR3 is 13 residues. CDR3 bases: TGTGCCAGCAGCCTGACTAGGACCGGTGAGCAGTTCTTC. This sequence encodes CASSLTRTGEQFF.

This clonotype has a handful of counts. The V and J genes are TRBV19 and TRBJ1-1, with D unclear. CDR1 and CDR2 from the germline V gene are LNHDA and SQIVND (reference sequence). CDR3 size: 16 residues. Between the trimmed V and J ends, which lost 1 base and 1 base, there was a span of 13 bases. The CDR3: CASSIGRGVPNTEAFF. As DNA, the CDR3 is TGTGCCAGTAGTATAGGCCGCGGGGTCCCGAACACTGAAGCTTTCTTT.

Many counts were recorded for this clonotype. The chain uses TRBV7-2 and TRBJ2-3, with 8 bases aligning to TRBD1. V shed 3 bases, J shed 3 bases, and the junction held 5 bases outside the gene matches. Germline assignment: CDR1 SGHTA and CDR2 FQGNSA. This CDR3 contains 15 residues. This CDR3 reads CASSFQGAGTDTQYF. The CDR3, as DNA: TGTGCCAGCAGCTTCCAGGGGGCTGGGACAGATACGCAGTATTTT.

In its sample, this clonotype was seen many times. The chain links TRBV14 to TRBJ1-2; 7 nucleotides match TRBD1. After removal of 4 bases from V and 0 bases from J, the junction contained 5 bases not matched to a gene. The CDR3 is 15 amino acids. CDR1 and CDR2 from the germline V gene are SGHDN and FVKESK. The CDR3: CASSRGTVPNYGYTF. Written as DNA, the CDR3 is TGTGCCAGCAGCCGAGGGACAGTTCCTAACTATGGCTACACCTTC.